The entry that follows covers one TCR beta chain sequence. The data were taken from a study of cytomegalovirus exposure and HLA in healthy donors. On the study more broadly: The approximately 100 million unique TCR beta sequences, from 150 million to 200 million T cells, were found by an earlier analysis.

The CDR3 sequence is 16 residues long. Germline CDR1 MNHEY, CDR2 SMNVEV (reference sequence). The ends lost 5 bases at V and 4 bases at J; junction bases unmatched: 10. Both 60 Vbeta primers and 13 Jbeta primers went into the PCR. Profiling relied on immunoSEQ multiplex PCR, and the TCRdb table lists in-frame clones only, not all of them. This repertoire includes 95,000 to 150,000 clones. This sequence originates from a man aged 18 to 35 in good health and CMV-seronegative. The chain couples TRBV27 to TRBJ1-5, with TRBD1 matching 8 bases. Material for sequencing was PBMCs. CDR3 in amino acids: CASSPHLGQANQPQHF. Here the CDR3 DNA reads TGTGCCAGCAGTCCGCACCTGGGACAGGCAAATCAGCCCCAGCATTTT.